The T cell receptor (beta chain) described here comes from a study of identical twins. Whole-study results and caveats: Twins shared out-of-frame alpha sequences with excess low generation probability. Findings depended on cross-sectional statistics rather than tracking the same donors. Models predicted less out-of-frame TCR alpha sharing in monozygotic twins than was found.

The cDNA had a unique molecular identifier and a template-switch universal primer site. Each CDR3 protein is one row after TCRdb ran MiXCR on the 5' RACE reads. Of hundreds of thousands of distinct CDR3 sequences listed, 8% to 9% were seen once; the top ten hold 0.75% to 1%. Germline V CDR1 and CDR2: SEHNR, FQNEAQ (reference sequence). The V segment lost 3 bases and the J segment 5 bases; nucleotides outside the gene matches: 7. CDR3 length: 15 amino acids. Notes on this clonotype: Its antigen is unknown.

These sequences were also reported in another study, on yellow fever vaccine responses in identical twins.

The chain combines TRBV7-9 with TRBJ1-1; 9 positions agree with TRBD1. Sequenced: PBMCs. The sequence came from a young woman in good health. DNA for the CDR3: TGTGCCAGCAGCTTGGGGGACAGGGTAAAAACTGAAGCTTTCTTT. Translation gives CASSLGDRVKTEAFF.